The present TCR beta chain was sequenced within a study of blood T cell repertoires in COVID-19. Original processing notes: Estimates of nucleated cell counts were drawn from the amplification of reference gene primers. Assay used: immunoSEQ multiplex PCR; TCRdb lists only in-frame clones, some missing. The DNA gave D and trimming, while V, J and clone size come from that table. The sample includes approximately 300,000 clones, around 84% of them seen just once. The study drew participants aged about 18 to 95 years from approximately 23 US areas. Categorization into cohorts depended on clinical history that participants reported. Trimming removed 5 bases from V and 5 bases from J; junction bases left unmatched: 5. The germline gives CDR1 KGHDR, CDR2 SFDVKD. This CDR3 comprises 16 residues.

This sequence joins TRBV24-1 and TRBJ2-3, with 14 bases identical to TRBD2. The source material was PBMCs or T cells enriched from blood (not recorded which). This receptor was identified in a man younger than 45 who had recovered from COVID-19. The CDR3: CATSAPGTSGRDTQYF. CDR3 in DNA: TGTGCCACCAGTGCCCCAGGGACTAGCGGGAGAGATACGCAGTATTTT.